The following is a T cell receptor beta chain sequence with its context. This record belongs to a study of blood T cell repertoires in COVID-19. At the level of the study: COVID-19 samples from acute and convalescent phases originated in the United States, Italy and Spain. T cells, B-cell-depleted T cells, or PBMCs provided the cDNA or gDNA that served as material.

CDR3 size: 15 residues. V was shortened by 5 bases and J by 5 bases, with 18 bases between the two germline ends. Germline CDR1 LGHDT, CDR2 YNNKEL (reference sequence). As originally analysed: Scientists estimated how many nucleated cells there were by amplifying reference gene primers. Using immunoSEQ multiplex PCR, the repertoire was profiled, and TCRdb retains in-frame clones only, with some absent. The DNA gave D and trimming, while V, J and clone size come from that table. The repertoire holds under 100,000 clones, with 65% to 80% as singletons. The chain combines TRBV3-1 (or the pseudogene TRBV3-2) with TRBJ1-1; no reliable D call. The receptor's source is a woman older than 75 with active or convalescent COVID-19. The sample comprised peripheral blood. The CDR3 region is CASSFGSAWRTEAFF. For the CDR3, the DNA is TGTGCCAGCAGCTTCGGATCGGCCTGGCGGACTGAAGCTTTCTTT.